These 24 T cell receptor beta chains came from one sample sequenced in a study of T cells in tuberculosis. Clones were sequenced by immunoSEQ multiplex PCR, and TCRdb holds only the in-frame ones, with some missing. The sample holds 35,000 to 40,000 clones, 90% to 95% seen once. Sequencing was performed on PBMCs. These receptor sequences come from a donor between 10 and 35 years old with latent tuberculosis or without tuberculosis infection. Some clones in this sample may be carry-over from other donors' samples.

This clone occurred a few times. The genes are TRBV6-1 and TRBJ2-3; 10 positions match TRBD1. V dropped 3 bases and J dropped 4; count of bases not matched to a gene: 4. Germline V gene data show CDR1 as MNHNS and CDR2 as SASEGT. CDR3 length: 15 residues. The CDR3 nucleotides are TGTGCCAGCAGTGAGGGGACAGGGGCCTCAGATACGCAGTATTTT. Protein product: CASSEGTGASDTQYF.

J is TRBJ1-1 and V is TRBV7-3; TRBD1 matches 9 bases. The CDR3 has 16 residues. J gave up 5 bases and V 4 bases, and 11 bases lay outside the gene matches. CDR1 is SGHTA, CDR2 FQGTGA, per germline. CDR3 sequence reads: CASSSGRDRVRTEAFF. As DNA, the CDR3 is TGTGCCAGCAGCTCCGGCCGGGACAGGGTACGGACTGAAGCTTTCTTT.

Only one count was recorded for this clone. The CDR3 loop reads CASRSGLTGELFF. CDR3 DNA: TGCGCCAGCAGATCGGGACTCACCGGGGAGCTGTTTTTT. The gene calls are TRBV4-3 and TRBJ2-2; possible D gene TRBD2, 6 bases. CDR3 length: 13 residues. V lost 6 bases, J lost 4 bases, and 9 bases lay in between. Germline V CDR1 and CDR2: LGHNA, YSLEER.

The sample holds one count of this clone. In nucleotides, the CDR3 is TGTGCCAGCAGTCCCCAAACCGGGACAGGGAGGTATGGCTACACCTTC. Protein: CASSPQTGTGRYGYTF. The rearrangement joins TRBV27 to TRBJ1-2; 9 bases align to TRBD1. Germline-derived CDR1 and CDR2 are MNHEY and SMNVEV (reference sequence). The CDR3 sequence is 16 residues long. The trim removed 5 bases at V and 5 bases at J, leaving 12 bases unmatched.

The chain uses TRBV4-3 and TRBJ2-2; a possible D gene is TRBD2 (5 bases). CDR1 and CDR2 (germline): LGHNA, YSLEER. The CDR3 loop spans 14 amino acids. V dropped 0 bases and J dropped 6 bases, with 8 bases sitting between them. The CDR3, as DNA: TGCGCCAGCAGCCAAGATCGGCGGGCCGGGGAGCTGTTTTTT. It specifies CASSQDRRAGELFF.

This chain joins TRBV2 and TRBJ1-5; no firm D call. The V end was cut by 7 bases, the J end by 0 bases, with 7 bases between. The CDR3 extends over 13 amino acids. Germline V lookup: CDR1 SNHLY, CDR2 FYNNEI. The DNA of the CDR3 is TGTGCCAGCACGGAGAATAGCAATCAGCCCCAGCATTTT. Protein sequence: CASTENSNQPQHF.

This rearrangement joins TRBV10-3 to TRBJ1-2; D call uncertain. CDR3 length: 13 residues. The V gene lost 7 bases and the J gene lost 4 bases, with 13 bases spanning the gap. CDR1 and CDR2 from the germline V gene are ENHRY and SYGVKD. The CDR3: CAITQILGYGYTF. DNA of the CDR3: TGTGCCATCACCCAGATTCTTGGCTATGGCTACACCTTC.

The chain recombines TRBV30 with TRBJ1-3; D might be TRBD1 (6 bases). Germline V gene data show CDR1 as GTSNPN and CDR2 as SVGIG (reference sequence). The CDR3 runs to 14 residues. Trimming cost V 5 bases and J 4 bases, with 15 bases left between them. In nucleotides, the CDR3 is TGTGCCTGGTCAGAGACAGGAGGCGGAAACACCATATATTTT. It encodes CAWSETGGGNTIYF.

The CDR3 spells CASSPLWDRTDTQYF. CDR3 DNA: TGTGCCAGCAGCCCCCTTTGGGACAGAACAGATACGCAGTATTTT. The chain employs TRBV6-5 and TRBJ2-3; TRBD1 agrees at 7 bases. The V segment lost 6 bases and the J segment 3 bases; nucleotides outside the gene matches: 9. The CDR3 is made up of 15 amino acids. CDR1 is MNHEY and CDR2 is SVGAGI in the germline V gene.

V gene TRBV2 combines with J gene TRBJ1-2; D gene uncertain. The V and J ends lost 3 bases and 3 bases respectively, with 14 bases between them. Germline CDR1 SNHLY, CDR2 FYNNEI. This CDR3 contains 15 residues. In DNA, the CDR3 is TGTGCCAGCAGTGAGGGCCCCGGGAAGTACTATGGCTACACCTTC. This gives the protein CASSEGPGKYYGYTF.

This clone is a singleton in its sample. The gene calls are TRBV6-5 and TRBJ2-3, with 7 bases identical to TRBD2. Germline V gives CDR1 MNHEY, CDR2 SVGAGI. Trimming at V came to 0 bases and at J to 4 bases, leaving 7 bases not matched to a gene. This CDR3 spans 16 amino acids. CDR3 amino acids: CASSYSGGGLSDTQYF. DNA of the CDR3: TGTGCCAGCAGTTACTCAGGCGGGGGACTCTCAGATACGCAGTATTTT.

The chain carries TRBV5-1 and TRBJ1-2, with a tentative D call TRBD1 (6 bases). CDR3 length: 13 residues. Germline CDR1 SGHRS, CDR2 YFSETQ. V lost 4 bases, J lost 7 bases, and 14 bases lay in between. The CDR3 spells CASSGPGVVGYTF. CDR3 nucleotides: TGCGCCAGCAGCGGCCCAGGGGTCGTTGGCTACACCTTC.

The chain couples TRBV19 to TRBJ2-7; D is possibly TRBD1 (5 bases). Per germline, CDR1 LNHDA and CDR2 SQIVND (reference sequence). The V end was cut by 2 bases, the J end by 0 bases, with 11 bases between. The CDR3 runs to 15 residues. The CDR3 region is CASSIQVGRSYEQYF. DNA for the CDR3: TGTGCCAGTAGTATACAGGTGGGGCGCTCCTACGAGCAGTACTTC.

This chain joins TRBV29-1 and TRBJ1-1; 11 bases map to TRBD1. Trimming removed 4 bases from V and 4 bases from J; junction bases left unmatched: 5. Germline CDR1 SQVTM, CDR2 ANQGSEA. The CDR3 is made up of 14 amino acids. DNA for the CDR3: TGCAGCGTTGCCGGGGACAGGGGGACCACTGAAGCTTTCTTT. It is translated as CSVAGDRGTTEAFF.

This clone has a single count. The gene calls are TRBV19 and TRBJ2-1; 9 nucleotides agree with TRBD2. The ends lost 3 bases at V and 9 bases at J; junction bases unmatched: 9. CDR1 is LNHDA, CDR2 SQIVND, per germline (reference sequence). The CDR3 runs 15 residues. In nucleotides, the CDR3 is TGTGCCAGTAGTATCGTAGCGGGGGATGATAGTGAGCAGTTCTTC. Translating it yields CASSIVAGDDSEQFF.

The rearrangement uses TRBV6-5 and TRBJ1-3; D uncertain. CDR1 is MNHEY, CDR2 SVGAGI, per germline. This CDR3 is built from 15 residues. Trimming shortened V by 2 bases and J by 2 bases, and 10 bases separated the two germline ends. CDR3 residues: CASSYGPTAGNTIYF. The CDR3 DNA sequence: TGTGCCAGCAGTTACGGGCCCACGGCTGGAAACACCATATATTTT.

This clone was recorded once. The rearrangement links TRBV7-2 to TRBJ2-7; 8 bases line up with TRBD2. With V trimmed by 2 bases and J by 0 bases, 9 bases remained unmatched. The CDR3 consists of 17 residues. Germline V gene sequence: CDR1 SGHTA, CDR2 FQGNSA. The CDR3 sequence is CASSLRGGGLPSYEQYF. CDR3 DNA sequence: TGTGCCAGCAGCTTACGTGGCGGGGGGCTTCCCTCCTACGAGCAGTACTTC.

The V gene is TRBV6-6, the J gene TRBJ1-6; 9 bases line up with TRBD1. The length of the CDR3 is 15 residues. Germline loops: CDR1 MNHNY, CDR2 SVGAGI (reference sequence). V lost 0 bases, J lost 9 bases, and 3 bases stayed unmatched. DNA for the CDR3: TGTGCCAGCAGTTACTCGGGACAGGGAAGTTCACCCCTCCACTTT. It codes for CASSYSGQGSSPLHF.

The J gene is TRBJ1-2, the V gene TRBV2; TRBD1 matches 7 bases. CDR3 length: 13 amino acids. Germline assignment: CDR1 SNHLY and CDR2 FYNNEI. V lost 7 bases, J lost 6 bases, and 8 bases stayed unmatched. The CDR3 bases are TGTGCCAGCAAGCTCCAGGGGGACGATGGCTACACCTTC. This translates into CASKLQGDDGYTF.

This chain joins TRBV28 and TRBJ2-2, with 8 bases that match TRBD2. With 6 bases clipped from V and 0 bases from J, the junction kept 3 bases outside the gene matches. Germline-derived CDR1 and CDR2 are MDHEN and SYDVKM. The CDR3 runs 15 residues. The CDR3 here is CASRLSGANTGELFF. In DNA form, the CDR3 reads TGTGCCAGCAGGCTTAGCGGGGCGAACACCGGGGAGCTGTTTTTT. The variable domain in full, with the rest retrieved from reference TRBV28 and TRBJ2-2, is DVKVTQSSRYLVKRTGEKVFLECVQDMDHENMFWYRQDPGLGLRLIYFSYDVKMKEKGDIPEGYSVSREKKERFSLILESASTNQTSMYLCASRLSGANTGELFFGEGSRLTVL.

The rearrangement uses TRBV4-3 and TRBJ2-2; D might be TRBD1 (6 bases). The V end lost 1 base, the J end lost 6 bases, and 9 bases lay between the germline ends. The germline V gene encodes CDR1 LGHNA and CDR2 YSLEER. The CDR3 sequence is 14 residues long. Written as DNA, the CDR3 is TGCGCCAGCAGCCAAGGTCAGGGGTCCGGGGAGCTGTTTTTT. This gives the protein CASSQGQGSGELFF.

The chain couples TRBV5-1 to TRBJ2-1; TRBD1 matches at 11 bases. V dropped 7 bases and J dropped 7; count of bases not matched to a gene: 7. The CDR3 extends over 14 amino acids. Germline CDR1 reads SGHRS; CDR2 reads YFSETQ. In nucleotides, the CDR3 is TGCGCCAGCGGCCTCGGGACAGGGGGAAATGAGCAGTTCTTC. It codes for CASGLGTGGNEQFF.

The CDR3 protein is CASSQKTGHNYGYTF. The CDR3 region has the DNA TGCGCCAGCAGCCAAAAGACAGGGCATAACTATGGCTACACCTTC. The genes are TRBV4-1 and TRBJ1-2; TRBD1 aligns across 7 bases. Trimming at V came to 2 bases and at J to 1 base, leaving 4 bases not matched to a gene. The CDR3 has 15 residues. Germline CDR1 reads MGHRA; CDR2 reads YSYEKL.

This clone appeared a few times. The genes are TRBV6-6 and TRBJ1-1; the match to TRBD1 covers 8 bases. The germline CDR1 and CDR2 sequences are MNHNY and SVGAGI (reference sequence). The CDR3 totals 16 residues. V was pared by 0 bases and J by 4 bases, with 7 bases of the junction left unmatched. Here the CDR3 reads CASSYSRGQGGTEAFF. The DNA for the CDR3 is TGTGCCAGCAGTTACTCGAGAGGACAGGGCGGCACTGAAGCTTTCTTT.